The rows below give T cell receptor beta chains drawn from one sample of a study of CXCR3-negative and CXCR3-positive naive CD8 T cells. TCRdb reworked the 5' RACE reads into one entry per CDR3 protein, no DNA. This listing includes tens of thousands of distinct CDR3 sequences. Source material: naive CXCR3+ CD8+ T cells from blood. Receptors were obtained from a human donor in good health. Some clones in this sample may be carry-over from other donors' samples. Each CDR3 is given with its conserved first and last residue.

V: TRBV28
J: TRBJ2-7
CDR3: CASSLGTGIREQYF

V: TRBV6-2/TRBV6-3
J: TRBJ2-7
CDR3: CASSVDSYEQYF

V: TRBV29-1
J: TRBJ2-1
CDR3: CSVVDQYNEQFF

V: TRBV10-2
J: TRBJ2-7
CDR3: CASSEFRSGYEQYF

V: TRBV12-3/TRBV12-4
J: TRBJ2-7
CDR3: CASSLEDEQYF

V: TRBV10-3
J: TRBJ2-1
CDR3: CAISVRGRYNEQFF

V: TRBV10-2
J: TRBJ2-1
CDR3: CASSETTDPYNEQFF

V: TRBV15
J: TRBJ2-1
CDR3: CATSIASGRDNEQFF

V: TRBV10-3
J: TRBJ2-1
CDR3: CAISESRDEQFF

V: TRBV20-1
J: TRBJ2-5
CDR3: CSARTTSQETQYF

V: TRBV21-1
J: TRBJ2-3
CDR3: CASSKRGRSTDTQYF

V: TRBV11-3
J: TRBJ2-7
CDR3: CASSSQIDEAGQYF

V: TRBV5-1
J: TRBJ2-7
CDR3: CASSLDLRQRDEQYF

V: TRBV29-1
J: TRBJ2-1
CDR3: CSVVLDRGSYEQFF

V: TRBV28
J: TRBJ2-3
CDR3: CASRWTGGASLTMITDTQYF

V: TRBV19
J: TRBJ2-1
CDR3: CASSGGVEQFF

V: TRBV11-2
J: TRBJ2-7
CDR3: CASSLDLGLGPYEQYF

V: TRBV12-3/TRBV12-4
J: TRBJ2-1
CDR3: CASTLGLAGAEQFF